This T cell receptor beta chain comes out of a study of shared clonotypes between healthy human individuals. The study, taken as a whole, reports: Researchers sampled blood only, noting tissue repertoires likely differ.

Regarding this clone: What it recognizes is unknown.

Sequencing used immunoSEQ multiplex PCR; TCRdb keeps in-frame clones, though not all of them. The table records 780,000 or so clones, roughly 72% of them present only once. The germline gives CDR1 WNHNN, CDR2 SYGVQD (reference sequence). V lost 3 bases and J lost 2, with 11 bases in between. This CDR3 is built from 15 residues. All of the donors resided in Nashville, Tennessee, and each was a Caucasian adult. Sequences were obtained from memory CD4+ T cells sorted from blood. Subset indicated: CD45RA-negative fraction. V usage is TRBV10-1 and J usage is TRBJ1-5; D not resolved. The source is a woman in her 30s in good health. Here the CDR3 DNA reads TGCGCCAGCAGTGATACACGGCAGGGCAATCAGCCCCAGCATTTT. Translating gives CASSDTRQGNQPQHF.